The 10 T cell receptor beta chains listed next were all sequenced from one sample in a study of immune cell composition in non-small cell lung cancer. Assay: immunoSEQ multiplex PCR; the TCRdb copy retains only in-frame clones and omits some. The table records 5,500 to 7,500 clones, 77% of them present only once. Normal lung was taken at the farthest possible site, at least 3 cm from tumour. Sequenced input: non-adjacent lung tissue. The receptors come from a human donor with non-small cell lung cancer.

The chain has TRBV6-5 and TRBJ2-6; TRBD2 aligns across 8 bases. The germline CDR1 and CDR2 sequences are MNHEY and SVGAGI. This CDR3 has 15 amino acids. With 5 bases clipped from V and 2 bases from J, the junction kept 2 bases outside the gene matches. The CDR3 nucleotides read TGTGCCAGCAGTCCGGGACTAGCTGGGGCCAACGTCCTGACTTTC. This translates into CASSPGLAGANVLTF.

The rearrangement links TRBV19 to TRBJ2-4; TRBD1 agrees at 9 bases. The CDR3 spans 15 residues. From germline, CDR1 is LNHDA and CDR2 SQIVND (reference sequence). V shed 5 bases and J 7 bases; nucleotides not matched to a gene: 9. CDR3 DNA sequence: TGTGCCAGTAGTTGGCAGACAGGGGGAGTGAACATTCAGTACTTC. Its translation is CASSWQTGGVNIQYF.

CDR3 in DNA: TGTGCCAGCAGCAAAGCGAGCGGGAGCAAGACAACCGGGGAGCTGTTTTTT. Protein: CASSKASGSKTTGELFF. The rearrangement uses TRBV21-1 and TRBJ2-2; the DNA was not used to check the table's D call, TRBD2. TRBV21-1 is a listed pseudogene. The CDR3 spans 17 residues.

This chain links TRBV10-3 with TRBJ2-5, with no clear D. From germline, CDR1 is ENHRY and CDR2 SYGVKD. There are 14 residues in the CDR3. V dropped 3 bases and J dropped 5 bases, with 13 bases sitting between them. The CDR3 sequence is CAISDDGSVETQYF. In DNA form, the CDR3 reads TGTGCCATCAGTGACGATGGTTCAGTGGAGACCCAGTACTTC.

The rearrangement joins TRBV28 to TRBJ2-7; 11 nucleotides align to TRBD2. Germline-derived CDR1 and CDR2 are MDHEN and SYDVKM. The CDR3 totals 15 residues. V shed 7 bases, J shed 0 bases, and the junction held 5 bases outside the gene matches. The CDR3 loop is CASTLAGVSSYEQYF. CDR3 bases: TGTGCCAGCACACTAGCGGGAGTCTCCTCCTACGAGCAGTACTTC.

The chain has TRBV7-9 and TRBJ1-2, with 9 bases identical to TRBD1. CDR3 length: 14 residues. Germline lookup yields CDR1 SEHNR and CDR2 FQNEAQ (reference sequence). V lost 6 bases, J lost 8 bases, and 10 bases stayed unmatched. The CDR3 DNA sequence: TGTGCCAGCAGTCGACCGGGACAGGGACGAGGCTACACCTTC. It is translated as CASSRPGQGRGYTF.

The rearrangement links TRBV28 to TRBJ2-7, with D perhaps matching TRBD1 (5 bases). V lost 4 bases and J lost 3, with 7 bases in between. The CDR3 runs to 12 residues. Germline lookup yields CDR1 MDHEN and CDR2 SYDVKM. The CDR3 region is CASSSTVYEQYF. DNA for the CDR3: TGTGCCAGCAGTTCGACAGTCTACGAGCAGTACTTC.

This sequence joins TRBV19 and TRBJ2-3; a possible D gene is TRBD2 (6 bases). V dropped 6 bases and J dropped 2 bases, with 12 bases sitting between them. Germline V gene data show CDR1 as LNHDA and CDR2 as SQIVND (reference sequence). The CDR3 loop spans 14 amino acids. The CDR3 loop reads CASSSPGVTDTQYF. The CDR3 DNA follows: TGTGCCAGTAGCTCCCCGGGGGTCACAGATACGCAGTATTTT. Complete variable domain (other parts from reference TRBV19 and TRBJ2-3): DGGITQSPKYLFRKEGQNVTLSCEQNLNHDAMYWYRQDPGQGLRLIYYSQIVNDFQKGDIAEGYSVSREKKESFPLTVTSAQKNPTAFYLCASSSPGVTDTQYFGPGTRLTVL.

The CDR3 region is CASRQSGTSGGEQFF. CDR3 DNA: TGCGCCAGCAGACAGTCCGGGACTAGCGGGGGTGAGCAGTTCTTC. J is TRBJ2-1 and V is TRBV4-3, with 14 nucleotides matching TRBD2. Germline CDR1 and CDR2: LGHNA and YSLEER. The junction had 7 bases not matched to a gene; V was cut back by 6 bases and J by 9 bases. This CDR3 has 15 residues.

This rearrangement joins TRBV5-4 to TRBJ2-1, with D perhaps TRBD1 (6 bases). CDR1 and CDR2 from the germline V gene are SGHNT and YYREEE (reference sequence). V was pared by 7 bases and J by 5 bases, with 10 bases between. The CDR3 is made up of 12 amino acids. In DNA form, the CDR3 reads TGTGCCAGCGGGACACAACACAATGAGCAGTTCTTC. It specifies CASGTQHNEQFF.